This T cell receptor beta chain was sequenced during a study of OX40 agonist ivuxolimab in advanced cancers. About the research overall: Cohort: 75% to 90% men, mean age about 60, aged roughly 23 to 90.

Deletions cut 0 bases from V and 6 bases from J, with 14 bases between. This CDR3 comprises 16 residues. CDR1 KGHSH and CDR2 LQKENI come from the germline V gene. Produced via immunoSEQ multiplex PCR; TCRdb's table is partial and in-frame only. The table includes some 150,000 clones, just over 90% detected once. Overall study results and limits: Antigens targeted by the expanded peripheral T cells were not determined.

As concerns this clone: Antigen unknown.

The source was CD4+ or CD8+ T cells sorted from blood, collected in a trial of the OX40 agonist ivuxolimab. This clonotype was obtained from an adult with an advanced solid tumor such as melanoma, head and neck, liver or kidney cancer. The chain couples TRBV18 to TRBJ2-2; D gene uncertain. CDR3 nucleotide sequence: TGTGCCAGCTCACCACCCAGAGGCCCCAACGCCGGGGAGCTGTTTTTT. This gives the protein CASSPPRGPNAGELFF.